This T cell receptor (beta chain) was identified during a study of identical twins. Regarding the study as a whole: Abundant beta clonotypes from cord blood had fewer insertions, unlike memory repertoires, which showed none. Its conclusions, products of cross-sectional statistical analysis, did not come from following the same donors.

In regard to this clonotype: What it binds is unknown.

The V gene's germline CDR1 is SGHNT and CDR2 YENEEA. J was trimmed by 5 bases and V by 5 bases; bases with no gene match: 12. The CDR3 runs 16 residues. Using its own MiXCR run on the 5' RACE reads, TCRdb lists one record per CDR3 protein. This table has hundreds of thousands of distinct CDR3 sequences, over 9% appearing once. The same specimen was also included in a second study, on yellow fever vaccine responses in identical twins.

The sequenced sample consisted of PBMCs. This chain links TRBV11-3 with TRBJ2-3, with 8 bases aligning to TRBD2. The sequence derives from a woman under 30 in good health. DNA of the CDR3: TGTGCCAGCAGCCCCCGTGCGGGAGGTACGGGAGATACGCAGTATTTT. It specifies CASSPRAGGTGDTQYF.